This TCR beta chain was identified in a study of T cell responses to AZD1222 COVID-19 vaccine. Germline loops: CDR1 MGHRA, CDR2 YSYEKL. This CDR3 region has 16 residues. Trimming left V 1 base short and J 1 base short, with 13 bases between. As for this clone: Its specificity is unknown.

Assay: immunoSEQ multiplex PCR; the TCRdb copy retains only in-frame clones and omits some. The sample shows approximately 150,000 clones, more than 80% of them seen only once. The study, taken as a whole, reports: Unmutated variant regions are reportedly the target of nearly half of TCRs that are spike-specific. At baseline, just 6 or 7 AZD1222 recipients tested seropositive.

This chain links TRBV4-1 with TRBJ1-1; D ambiguous. The origin of this receptor is an adult in good health. Sample: peripheral blood, taken on day 0 of MenACWY control vaccination. The CDR3: CASSQVRLDENTEAFF. CDR3 DNA: TGCGCCAGCAGCCAAGTAAGGTTGGATGAGAACACTGAAGCTTTCTTT.